This T cell receptor beta chain originates from a study of patients and donors after allogeneic stem cell transplantation. TCRdb called the RT-PCR reads again in MiXCR, with one record for every CDR3 protein. The sample has a few hundred thousand distinct CDR3 sequences, about 37% seen once. CDR3 size: 16 residues. Germline lookup yields CDR1 SGHRS and CDR2 YFSETQ. With 0 bases removed from V and 3 bases from J, the gap between germline ends came to 15 bases. Sequenced material: blood, either unsorted or a sorted T cell fraction (not recorded which). The chain carries TRBV5-1 and TRBJ1-2; no definite D call. The origin of this receptor is a human donor who was either an allogeneic HSCT recipient or a stem cell or donor lymphocyte infusion donor (not recorded which). It is not recorded whose cells these are; they may come from a transplant donor. The CDR3 spells CASSLGGANNYYGYTF. The CDR3 coding sequence is TGCGCCAGCAGCTTGGGCGGAGCTAACAATTACTATGGCTACACCTTC. Looking up the rest from reference TRBV5-1 and TRBJ1-2 gives the full variable domain: KAGVTQTPRYLIKTRGQQVTLSCSPISGHRSVSWYQQTPGQGLQFLFEYFSETQRNKGNFPGRFSGRQFSNSRSEMNVSTLELGDSALYLCASSLGGANNYYGYTFGSGTRLTVV.